The 31 T cell receptor beta chains presented below share a single source sample, sequenced in a study of cytomegalovirus exposure and HLA in healthy donors. This table comes from immunoSEQ multiplex PCR, and its TCRdb copy is limited to in-frame clones, with some not included. Of 200,000 to 250,000 clones in the sample, 85% to 90% were seen once. The sample consisted of PBMCs. These receptor sequences come from a woman under 30 in good health and CMV-seronegative.

The rearrangement links TRBV6-6 to TRBJ1-5; D is unresolved. The V gene's germline CDR1 is MNHNY and CDR2 SVGAGI (reference sequence). Trimming cost V 2 bases and J 8 bases, with 10 bases left between them. CDR3 length equals 13 residues. CDR3 coding DNA: TGTGCCAGCAGTTACCCCGGGGTCGAGCCCCAGCATTTT. Translated: CASSYPGVEPQHF.

The chain employs TRBV11-2 and TRBJ2-7; D ambiguous. The CDR3 loop spans 14 amino acids. Germline CDR1 SGHAT, CDR2 FQNNGV. V dropped 0 bases and J dropped 2 bases, with 8 bases sitting between them. The CDR3 region has the DNA TGTGCCAGCAGCTTAGATCCCGCGCCCTACGAGCAGTACTTC. Encoded protein: CASSLDPAPYEQYF.

The chain recombines TRBV13 with TRBJ2-1; possible D gene TRBD1, 6 bases. Looked up from germline, CDR1 is PRHDT and CDR2 is FYEKMQ (reference sequence). This CDR3 spans 15 amino acids. V gave up 5 bases and J gave up 5 bases, with 16 bases separating them. CDR3 loop: CASSARRQENNEQFF. CDR3 coding DNA: TGTGCCAGCAGCGCACGGCGACAGGAAAACAATGAGCAGTTCTTC. The full variable domain, with the rest looked up from reference TRBV13 and TRBJ2-1, is AAGVIQSPRHLIKEKRETATLKCYPIPRHDTVYWYQQGPGQDPQFLISFYEKMQSDKGSIPDRFSAQQFSDYHSELNMSSLELGDSALYFCASSARRQENNEQFFGPGTRLTVL.

The gene calls are TRBV6-1 and TRBJ2-7; 9 positions agree with TRBD2. Germline CDR1 and CDR2: MNHNS and SASEGT. After removal of 6 bases from V and 2 bases from J, the junction contained 5 bases not matched to a gene. The CDR3 is 14 amino acids. The CDR3 nucleotides are TGTGCCAGCAGACTGACTAGCGGAACCTACGAGCAGTACTTC. Amino acids: CASRLTSGTYEQYF.

This clone was found a few times. The V call is TRBV30, the J call TRBJ2-7; 10 nucleotides match TRBD2. The CDR3 is made up of 13 amino acids. The junction had 0 bases not matched to a gene; V was cut back by 0 bases and J by 4 bases. Germline CDR1 reads GTSNPN; CDR2 reads SVGIG (reference sequence). The CDR3 DNA reads as TGTGCCTGGAGTGTAGCGGGAGGGTACGAGCAGTACTTC. It specifies CAWSVAGGYEQYF. Based on the CDR3 plus reference TRBV30 and TRBJ2-7, the full variable domain is SQTIHQWPATLVQPVGSPLSLECTVEGTSNPNLYWYRQAAGRGLQLLFYSVGIGQISSEVPQNLSASRPQDRQFILSSKKLLLSDSGFYLCAWSVAGGYEQYFGPGTRLTVT.

This chain uses TRBV28 with TRBJ2-2; TRBD2 aligns across 8 bases. V gave up 6 bases and J gave up 4 bases; unmatched junction bases: 7. The CDR3 has 15 residues. Germline V gene lookup returns CDR1 MDHEN and CDR2 SYDVKM. The DNA of the CDR3 is TGTGCCAGCAGAGAAGCGGGAGTGGGCACCGGGGAGCTGTTTTTT. This translates into CASREAGVGTGELFF.

This clone was seen a single time. The genes are TRBV9 and TRBJ2-7; 7 bases fit TRBD2. The CDR3 is 15 amino acids. Germline V gene lookup returns CDR1 SGDLS and CDR2 YYNGEE. The trim removed 5 bases at V and 2 bases at J, leaving 10 bases unmatched. The CDR3 loop is CASRFPSAGAYEQYF. The CDR3 coding sequence is TGTGCCAGCAGATTTCCTTCGGCGGGAGCCTACGAGCAGTACTTC.

This chain joins TRBV6-1 and TRBJ1-5; D remains ambiguous. The CDR3 is made up of 13 amino acids. Germline V lookup: CDR1 MNHNS, CDR2 SASEGT. V was trimmed by 3 bases and J by 4 bases, leaving 7 bases between them. The CDR3 loop is CASSETDNQPQHF. The DNA for the CDR3 is TGTGCCAGCAGTGAGACTGATAATCAGCCCCAGCATTTT.

The V and J genes are TRBV11-2 and TRBJ1-3; 8 bases are shared with TRBD1. In germline, CDR1 is SGHAT, CDR2 FQNNGV. V shed 4 bases, J shed 0 bases, and the junction held 2 bases outside the gene matches. This CDR3 has 15 residues. CDR3 loop: CASSSGQVSGNTIYF. The CDR3 DNA sequence: TGTGCCAGCAGCTCGGGACAGGTCTCTGGAAACACCATATATTTT.

The rearrangement joins TRBV27 to TRBJ2-1, with 11 bases that match TRBD2. The length of the CDR3 is 18 residues. Germline values: CDR1 MNHEY, CDR2 SMNVEV (reference sequence). V shed 6 bases, J shed 0 bases, and the junction held 10 bases outside the gene matches. The CDR3 nucleotides are TGTGCCAGCAGCCCCGGGACTAGCGGTTGGGGCTCCTACAATGAGCAGTTCTTC. It translates to CASSPGTSGWGSYNEQFF.

The chain uses TRBV6-6 and TRBJ2-7; 10 bases are a match to TRBD2. Per germline, CDR1 MNHNY and CDR2 SVGAGI (reference sequence). The CDR3 is 13 residues long. The trim removed 8 bases at V and 5 bases at J, leaving 6 bases unmatched. The CDR3 spells CASSPSGSHEQYF. The CDR3 nucleotides are TGTGCCAGCTCCCCTAGCGGGAGTCACGAGCAGTACTTC.

V usage is TRBV6-1 and J usage is TRBJ1-1, with D hard to call. This CDR3 contains 13 residues. With 3 bases removed from V and 4 bases from J, the gap between germline ends came to 9 bases. Germline CDR1 reads MNHNS; CDR2 reads SASEGT. The CDR3 spells CASSESISTEAFF. CDR3 DNA sequence: TGTGCCAGCAGTGAGTCAATTAGCACTGAAGCTTTCTTT.

The chain uses TRBV6-6 and TRBJ1-1; the match to TRBD1 covers 7 bases. Germline trimming cut 6 bases from V and 4 bases from J; bases unmatched to any gene: 8. The CDR3 length is 14 residues. Germline assignment: CDR1 MNHNY and CDR2 SVGAGI (reference sequence). CDR3 amino acids: CASSVEGARTEAFF. The CDR3 nucleotides read TGTGCCAGCAGCGTTGAGGGGGCCCGCACTGAAGCTTTCTTT.

V is TRBV2 and J is TRBJ2-7; TRBD1 matches at 9 bases. Germline CDR1 and CDR2: SNHLY and FYNNEI. V was pared by 2 bases and J by 6 bases, with 8 bases of the junction left unmatched. The length of the CDR3 is 15 residues. As DNA, the CDR3 is TGTGCCAGCAGTGAATACCGGGACAGGGCTGGCGAGCAGTACTTC. This gives the protein CASSEYRDRAGEQYF.

This clone was counted a few times. The rearrangement links TRBV28 to TRBJ1-5; 9 bases line up with TRBD1. V was clipped by 5 bases and J by 3 bases; unmatched bases: 8. This CDR3 is built from 16 residues. CDR1 and CDR2 (germline): MDHEN, SYDVKM. This CDR3 reads CASSTRDRAFNQPQHF. In DNA form, the CDR3 reads TGTGCCAGCAGTACCCGGGACAGGGCCTTCAATCAGCCCCAGCATTTT.

V gene TRBV7-8 combines with J gene TRBJ2-7, with D perhaps TRBD2 (6 bases). V gave up 5 bases and J gave up 4 bases, with 12 bases separating them. The V gene's germline CDR1 is SGHVS and CDR2 FQNEAQ. This CDR3 spans 13 amino acids. CDR3 nucleotides: TGTGCCAGCAGCCCACTTAGCGGTTACGAGCAGTACTTC. Translating gives CASSPLSGYEQYF.

The chain couples TRBV23-1 to TRBJ1-1; D is unresolved. TRBV23-1 is an open reading frame, and its role is uncertain. Deletions cut 0 bases from V and 0 bases from J, with 5 bases between. The CDR3 extends over 14 amino acids. The CDR3 nucleotides are TGCGCCAGCAGTCAATCGTCGGTGAACACTGAAGCTTTCTTT. This sequence encodes CASSQSSVNTEAFF.

The gene calls are TRBV6-5 and TRBJ1-3; TRBD1 is a possible D gene (5 bases). V lost 3 bases and J lost 4, with 7 bases in between. The CDR3 runs 13 residues. Germline loops: CDR1 MNHEY, CDR2 SVGAGI. The CDR3 spells CASSYQGGNTIYF. In DNA, the CDR3 is TGTGCCAGCAGTTATCAGGGCGGAAACACCATATATTTT.

The gene calls are TRBV28 and TRBJ1-5; weak D call: TRBD1 (6 bases). V shed 3 bases and J shed 6 bases, with 15 bases lying between them. Per the germline V gene, CDR1 is MDHEN and CDR2 is SYDVKM. This CDR3 is built from 15 residues. CDR3 sequence (DNA): TGTGCCAGCAGTTTCGAGACAGGTAAAGGTCAGCCCCAGCATTTT. Its protein is CASSFETGKGQPQHF.

The chain combines TRBV9 with TRBJ2-5, with 8 bases lining up with TRBD1. Germline V lookup: CDR1 SGDLS, CDR2 YYNGEE. Trimming took 4 bases from V and 1 from J; bases not matched to a gene: 3. The CDR3 consists of 14 residues. CDR3 sequence reads: CASSPTGGQETQYF. As DNA, the CDR3 is TGTGCCAGCAGCCCAACAGGGGGCCAAGAGACCCAGTACTTC. Looking up the rest from reference TRBV9 and TRBJ2-5 gives the full variable domain: DSGVTQTPKHLITATGQRVTLRCSPRSGDLSVYWYQQSLDQGLQFLIQYYNGEERAKGNILERFSAQQFPDLHSELNLSSLELGDSALYFCASSPTGGQETQYFGPGTRLLVL.

The genes are TRBV7-9 and TRBJ2-3, with TRBD2 matching 7 bases. The CDR3 is 19 amino acids. V trimming: 0 bases; J trimming: 5 bases; junction bases outside the gene matches: 17. CDR1 and CDR2 from the germline V gene are SEHNR and FQNEAQ (reference sequence). CDR3 sequence reads: CASSLARGRREGPEDTQYF. DNA for the CDR3: TGTGCCAGCAGCTTAGCAAGAGGGAGGAGGGAGGGCCCTGAAGATACGCAGTATTTT. Full variable domain (remainder filled in from reference TRBV7-9 and TRBJ2-3): DTGVSQNPRHKITKRGQNVTFRCDPISEHNRLYWYRQTLGQGPEFLTYFQNEAQLEKSRLLSDRFSAERPKGSFSTLEIQRTEQGDSAMYLCASSLARGRREGPEDTQYFGPGTRLTVL.

This rearrangement joins TRBV28 to TRBJ1-5, with 7 bases lining up with TRBD1. This CDR3 has 17 amino acids. Germline assignment: CDR1 MDHEN and CDR2 SYDVKM. Trimming removed 5 bases from V and 9 bases from J; junction bases left unmatched: 19. The CDR3 DNA reads as TGTGCCAGCAGTCAGGCAAGATCAGGGACAGCCCTCGGGCCCCAGCATTTT. It specifies CASSQARSGTALGPQHF. The full variable domain, in which reference TRBV28 and TRBJ1-5 provide the parts outside the CDR3, is DVKVTQSSRYLVKRTGEKVFLECVQDMDHENMFWYRQDPGLGLRLIYFSYDVKMKEKGDIPEGYSVSREKKERFSLILESASTNQTSMYLCASSQARSGTALGPQHFGDGTRLSIL.

The genes are TRBV7-9 and TRBJ2-7; a possible D gene is TRBD2 (6 bases). With 7 bases removed from V and 6 bases from J, the gap between germline ends came to 19 bases. Germline CDR1 is SEHNR and CDR2 is FQNEAQ (reference sequence). The length of the CDR3 is 14 residues. CDR3 nucleotide sequence: TGTGCCAGCAACGTGGCGGTCGTGGGGGGCGAGCAGTACTTC. It specifies CASNVAVVGGEQYF.

The DNA of the CDR3 is TGTGCCAGCAGCGATCGAGGACAGGGGGTGGCAGGGGCCAACGTCCTGACTTTC. Its protein is CASSDRGQGVAGANVLTF. This chain links TRBV7-2 with TRBJ2-6, with 10 bases lining up with TRBD1. Germline assignment: CDR1 SGHTA and CDR2 FQGNSA. The CDR3 extends over 18 amino acids. V trimming: 5 bases; J trimming: 4 bases; junction bases outside the gene matches: 11.

This chain uses TRBV2 with TRBJ2-3, with D maybe TRBD1 (5 bases). Between the trimmed V and J ends, which lost 5 bases and 1 base, there was a span of 10 bases. This CDR3 is built from 14 residues. The germline gives CDR1 SNHLY, CDR2 FYNNEI. CDR3 amino acids: CASSPQGRTDTQYF. The DNA of the CDR3 is TGTGCCAGCAGTCCGCAGGGCCGCACAGATACGCAGTATTTT.

J is TRBJ2-7 and V is TRBV7-2, with 8 bases that match TRBD1. CDR1 and CDR2 from the germline V gene are SGHTA and FQGNSA. This CDR3 has 13 residues. With V trimmed by 5 bases and J by 7 bases, 7 bases remained unmatched. The DNA of the CDR3 is TGTGCCAGCAGCGCGCAGGGGGCGTGGGAGCAGTACTTC. This translates into CASSAQGAWEQYF. The variable domain in full, with the rest retrieved from reference TRBV7-2 and TRBJ2-7, is GAGVSQSPSNKVTEKGKDVELRCDPISGHTALYWYRQSLGQGLEFLIYFQGNSAPDKSGLPSDRFSAERTGGSVSTLTIQRTQQEDSAVYLCASSAQGAWEQYFGPGTRLTVT.

This sequence joins TRBV30 and TRBJ1-2, with unresolved D. Between the trimmed V and J ends, which lost 0 bases and 7 bases, there was a span of 12 bases. The CDR3 consists of 13 residues. The germline gives CDR1 GTSNPN, CDR2 SVGIG (reference sequence). The CDR3 DNA sequence: TGTGCCTGGAGTGTACGAGGTAGTGGTGGCTACACCTTC. Protein sequence: CAWSVRGSGGYTF.

The chain has TRBV4-1 and TRBJ2-2; unclear D gene. In germline, CDR1 is MGHRA, CDR2 YSYEKL. This CDR3 has 14 amino acids. V lost 0 bases to trimming and J lost 6 bases, with 8 bases between them. The CDR3 bases are TGCGCCAGCAGCCAAGAGGAGTCACCCGGGGAGCTGTTTTTT. Translating gives CASSQEESPGELFF.

The V call is TRBV5-4, the J call TRBJ2-3; D perhaps matches TRBD1 (5 bases). This CDR3 spans 17 amino acids. Trimming removed 0 bases at V and 3 bases at J, with 17 bases between. CDR1 is SGHNT, CDR2 YYREEE, per germline (reference sequence). CDR3 bases: TGTGCCAGCAGCTTGGGGGGCGGAAACCAATTAACAGATACGCAGTATTTT. Residues: CASSLGGGNQLTDTQYF. The complete variable domain, with remaining parts taken from reference TRBV5-4 and TRBJ2-3, reads ETGVTQSPTHLIKTRGQQVTLRCSSQSGHNTVSWYQQALGQGPQFIFQYYREEENGRGNFPPRFSGLQFPNYSSELNVNALELDDSALYLCASSLGGGNQLTDTQYFGPGTRLTVL.

The chain is built from TRBV19 and TRBJ2-7, with D maybe TRBD2 (5 bases). Per the germline V gene, CDR1 is LNHDA and CDR2 is SQIVND (reference sequence). Trimming removed 4 bases at V and 2 bases at J, with 12 bases between. The CDR3 is made up of 14 amino acids. In nucleotides, the CDR3 is TGTGCCAGTAGTACTTTTGGAGGAACCTACGAGCAGTACTTC. It yields the protein CASSTFGGTYEQYF.

The CDR3 spells CASSQEWSGLFIMEQYF. The CDR3 nucleotides read TGCGCCAGCAGCCAAGAATGGAGTGGCCTTTTTATAATGGAGCAGTACTTC. The chain has TRBV4-3 and TRBJ2-7; D gene ambiguous. This CDR3 is 17 amino acids long. From germline, CDR1 is LGHNA and CDR2 YSLEER. The V and J ends lost 0 bases and 7 bases respectively, with 22 bases between them.